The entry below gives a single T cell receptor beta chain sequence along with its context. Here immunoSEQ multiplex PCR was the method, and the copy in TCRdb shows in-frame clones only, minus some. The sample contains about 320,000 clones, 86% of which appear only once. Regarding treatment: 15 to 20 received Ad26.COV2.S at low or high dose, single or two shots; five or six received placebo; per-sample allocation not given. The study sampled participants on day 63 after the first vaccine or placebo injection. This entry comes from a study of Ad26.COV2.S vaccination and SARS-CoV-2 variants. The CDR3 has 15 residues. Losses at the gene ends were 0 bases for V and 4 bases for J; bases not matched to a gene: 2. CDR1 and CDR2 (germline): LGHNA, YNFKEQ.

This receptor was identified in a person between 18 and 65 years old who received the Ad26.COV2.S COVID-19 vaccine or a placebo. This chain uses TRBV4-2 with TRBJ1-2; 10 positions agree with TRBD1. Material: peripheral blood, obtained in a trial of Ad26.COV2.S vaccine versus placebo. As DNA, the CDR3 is TGTGCCAGCAGCCAAGATTGGACAGGGGGCTATGGCTACACCTTC. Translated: CASSQDWTGGYGYTF.